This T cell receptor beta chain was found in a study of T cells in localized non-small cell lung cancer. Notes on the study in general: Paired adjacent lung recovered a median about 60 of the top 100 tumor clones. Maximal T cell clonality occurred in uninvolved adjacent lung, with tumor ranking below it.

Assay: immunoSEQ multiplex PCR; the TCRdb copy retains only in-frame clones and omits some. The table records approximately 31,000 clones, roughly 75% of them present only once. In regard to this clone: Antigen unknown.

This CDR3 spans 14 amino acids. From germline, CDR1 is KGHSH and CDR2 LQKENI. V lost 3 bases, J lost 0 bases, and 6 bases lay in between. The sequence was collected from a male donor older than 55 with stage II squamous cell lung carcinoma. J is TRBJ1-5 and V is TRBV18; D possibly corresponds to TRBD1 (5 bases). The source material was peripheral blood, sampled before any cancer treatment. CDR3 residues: CASSPTVSNQPQHF. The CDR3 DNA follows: TGTGCCAGCTCACCGACAGTTAGCAATCAGCCCCAGCATTTT.